The clone carrying this T cell receptor (beta chain) has only a few counts. Its antigen is undetermined. TCRdb itself ran the 5' RACE reads through MiXCR, one entry per CDR3 protein. The sample holds 300,000 to 350,000 distinct CDR3 sequences, 15% to 20% seen once. This sample stems from a study of T-cell memory formation after mild COVID-19. Study-level background: TCR clusters were largely donor specific. General observations from the study: The authors did not confirm SARS-CoV-2 specificity of second-wave clones peaking day 37. The study detected some responding clones in pre-infection memory, suggesting cross-reactive memory joined. Contracting CD4+ clones lay largely in CM and EM, with CD8+ ones residing in EMRA.

V lost 2 bases to trimming and J lost 4 bases; unmatched junction nucleotides: 4. Per the germline V gene, CDR1 is SGHTA and CDR2 is FQGNSA. The CDR3 has 14 amino acids. Sample: PBMCs or a T cell subset sorted from them (not recorded which). V gene TRBV7-2 combines with J gene TRBJ2-7, with 8 bases lining up with TRBD1. The clonotype comes from a young man who had mild COVID-19 (a few samples of this study predate the infection). Cell type and time point are not known. CDR3: CASSLQGAGYEQYV. CDR3 in DNA: TGTGCCAGCAGCTTACAGGGGGCGGGGTACGAGCAGTACGTC.